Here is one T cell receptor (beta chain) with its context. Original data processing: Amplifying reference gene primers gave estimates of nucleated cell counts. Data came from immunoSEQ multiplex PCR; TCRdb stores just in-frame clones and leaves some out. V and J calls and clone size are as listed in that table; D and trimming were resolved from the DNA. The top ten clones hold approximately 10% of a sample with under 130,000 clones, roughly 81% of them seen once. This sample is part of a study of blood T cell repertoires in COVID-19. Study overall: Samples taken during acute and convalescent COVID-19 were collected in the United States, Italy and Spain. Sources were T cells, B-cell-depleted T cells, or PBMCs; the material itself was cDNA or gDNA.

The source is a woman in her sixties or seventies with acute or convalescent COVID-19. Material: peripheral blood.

As DNA, the CDR3 is TGTGCCAGCAGCCAACTGTGGACAGGATCGAACACTGAAGCTTTCTTT. Residues: CASSQLWTGSNTEAFF. The chain is built from TRBV4-2 and TRBJ1-1, with 7 nucleotides matching TRBD1. The germline V gene has CDR1 LGHNA and CDR2 YNFKEQ. V shed 2 bases and J 1 base; nucleotides not matched to a gene: 7. The CDR3 runs to 16 residues.